The 30 T cell receptor beta chains presented below share a single source sample, sequenced in a study of shared clonotypes between healthy human individuals. CD45RO-negative CD8 cells positively selected for CCR7 made up the naive population, which excluded terminally differentiated effector memory CD45RA+ cells. Repertoires were generated with immunoSEQ multiplex PCR, while TCRdb's copy carries only in-frame clones and drops some. The sample holds around 2,000,000 clones, about 95% seen once. What was sequenced was naive CD8+ T cells sorted from blood. Receptors were obtained from a man aged 18 to 29 in good health.

J is TRBJ2-7 and V is TRBV5-6; tentatively, D is TRBD1 (6 bases). Germline V gene sequence: CDR1 SGHDT, CDR2 YYEEEE. V lost 7 bases and J lost 6, with 17 bases in between. The CDR3 spans 13 residues. The DNA for the CDR3 is TGTGCCAGCGGTTGGACAGAAGGAGGCGAGCAGTACTTC. It translates to CASGWTEGGEQYF.

The CDR3, as DNA: TGTGCCAGCGGGGACAGGGAGACCTTTAACTATGGCTACACCTTC. It specifies CASGDRETFNYGYTF. This chain links TRBV6-5 with TRBJ1-2, with TRBD1 matching over 9 bases. Germline V gene data show CDR1 as MNHEY and CDR2 as SVGAGI. The length of the CDR3 is 15 residues. V lost 8 bases to trimming and J lost 1 base; unmatched junction nucleotides: 8.

This chain uses TRBV21-1 with TRBJ1-2; TRBD1 is taken as the D call from the table, unchecked against the DNA. TRBV21-1 is annotated as a pseudogene. The CDR3 has 14 amino acids. For the CDR3, the DNA is TGTGCCAGCAGCGGCAGGGGAGTTAACTATGGCTACACCTTC. This translates into CASSGRGVNYGYTF.

This clone was detected only a few times. This CDR3 reads CASSLEGYNEQFF. The CDR3 DNA is TGTGCCAGCAGTTTAGAGGGGTACAATGAGCAGTTCTTC. The J gene is TRBJ2-1, the V gene TRBV28, with D perhaps given as TRBD1 or TRBD2 (5 bases each). Per the germline V gene, CDR1 is MDHEN and CDR2 is SYDVKM. V lost 2 bases, J lost 4 bases, and 6 bases lay in between. There are 13 residues in the CDR3.

V usage is TRBV4-2 and J usage is TRBJ2-5; D may be TRBD2 (5 bases). CDR1 and CDR2 (germline): LGHNA, YNFKEQ. The V and J ends lost 3 bases and 4 bases respectively, with 18 bases between them. This CDR3 is 16 amino acids long. For the CDR3, the DNA is TGTGCCAGCAGCCAGGCCCTCGGAGGTTACGGAGAGACCCAGTACTTC. Its protein is CASSQALGGYGETQYF.

The rearrangement uses TRBV30 and TRBJ1-2, with D perhaps matching TRBD1 (5 bases). Germline CDR1 is GTSNPN and CDR2 is SVGIG (reference sequence). This CDR3 is built from 13 residues. V dropped 2 bases and J dropped 6 bases, with 13 bases sitting between them. CDR3 coding DNA: TGTGCCTGGAGTATATTTGGGGGGGATGGCTACACCTTC. It codes for CAWSIFGGDGYTF.

The gene calls are TRBV4-2 and TRBJ1-4, with D tentatively TRBD1 (6 bases). Trimming took off 0 bases at V and 7 bases at J, with 15 bases between the two ends. The CDR3 contains 16 residues. Germline CDR1 LGHNA, CDR2 YNFKEQ. The CDR3 DNA is TGTGCCAGCAGCCAAGATGAACAGGGCCAGGTTGAAAAACTGTTTTTT. This encodes CASSQDEQGQVEKLFF.

The gene calls are TRBV7-9 and TRBJ2-2, with D possibly being TRBD2 (6 bases). Deletions cut 0 bases from V and 7 bases from J, with 15 bases between. The CDR3 loop spans 16 amino acids. Germline CDR1 and CDR2: SEHNR and FQNEAQ (reference sequence). CDR3 nucleotides: TGTGCCAGCAGCTTAGCGGCAGGAGGGACGGTCGGGGAGCTGTTTTTT. Encoded protein: CASSLAAGGTVGELFF.

The chain couples TRBV5-1 to TRBJ2-5; 12 bases match TRBD2. CDR1 is SGHRS, CDR2 YFSETQ, per germline. This CDR3 has 16 amino acids. Trimming cost V 0 bases and J 3 bases; bases outside gene matches: 3. The CDR3 sequence is CASSLVSSGGEETQYF. CDR3 coding DNA: TGCGCCAGCAGCTTGGTGTCTAGCGGGGGGGAAGAGACCCAGTACTTC.

V is TRBV5-6 and J is TRBJ2-7; TRBD2 matches 14 bases. The ends lost 2 bases at V and 3 bases at J; junction bases unmatched: 1. The V gene's germline CDR1 is SGHDT and CDR2 YYEEEE. The CDR3 loop spans 15 amino acids. The DNA of the CDR3 is TGTGCCAGCAGCTTCGGGACTAGCGGGGGCTACGAGCAGTACTTC. This sequence encodes CASSFGTSGGYEQYF.

The gene calls are TRBV9 and TRBJ1-2; unclear D gene. The V end was cut by 0 bases, the J end by 6 bases, with 6 bases between. This CDR3 spans 12 amino acids. Per the germline V gene, CDR1 is SGDLS and CDR2 is YYNGEE. The CDR3 sequence is CASSVATHGYTF. CDR3 coding DNA: TGTGCCAGCAGCGTAGCGACCCATGGCTACACCTTC.

This chain links TRBV30 with TRBJ1-1; a weak D match, TRBD1 (5 bases). Germline V CDR1 and CDR2: GTSNPN, SVGIG (reference sequence). This CDR3 comprises 13 residues. Trimming removed 2 bases at V and 4 bases at J, with 11 bases between. CDR3 in amino acids: CAWSFWGTTEAFF. CDR3 nucleotide sequence: TGTGCCTGGAGTTTTTGGGGGACCACTGAAGCTTTCTTT. Complete variable domain (other parts from reference TRBV30 and TRBJ1-1): SQTIHQWPATLVQPVGSPLSLECTVEGTSNPNLYWYRQAAGRGLQLLFYSVGIGQISSEVPQNLSASRPQDRQFILSSKKLLLSDSGFYLCAWSFWGTTEAFFGQGTRLTVV.

The chain couples TRBV5-8 to TRBJ1-1, with TRBD1 matching over 10 bases. J was trimmed by 3 bases and V by 4 bases; bases with no gene match: 3. This CDR3 spans 14 amino acids. The germline gives CDR1 SGHTS, CDR2 YDEGEE. The CDR3 here is CASSAGQGDTEAFF. CDR3 nucleotide sequence: TGTGCCAGCAGCGCTGGACAGGGGGACACTGAAGCTTTCTTT.

The rearrangement uses TRBV7-9 and TRBJ2-2; D is possibly TRBD2 (5 bases). Trimming removed 5 bases from V and 4 bases from J, with 17 bases in between. The CDR3 sequence is 16 residues long. Germline V gives CDR1 SEHNR, CDR2 FQNEAQ (reference sequence). The CDR3 nucleotides are TGTGCCAGCAGCCCAAGGGCGGGCCCATTCACCGGGGAGCTGTTTTTT. Protein: CASSPRAGPFTGELFF.

The chain links TRBV18 to TRBJ2-5, with D possibly being TRBD2 (6 bases). This CDR3 has 15 residues. Per the germline V gene, CDR1 is KGHSH and CDR2 is LQKENI. Deletions cut 5 bases from V and 1 base from J, with 14 bases between. In DNA, the CDR3 is TGTGCCAGCTCAGAAATGGACTATCCCCAAGAGACCCAGTACTTC. Protein product: CASSEMDYPQETQYF.

The chain employs TRBV5-1 and TRBJ2-7; 14 bases line up with TRBD2. Trimming cost V 4 bases and J 3 bases; bases outside gene matches: 3. Germline V CDR1 and CDR2: SGHRS, YFSETQ. The CDR3 runs 15 residues. The CDR3 loop is CASSEGLAGDYEQYF. DNA for the CDR3: TGCGCCAGCAGCGAGGGACTAGCGGGGGACTACGAGCAGTACTTC.

Points on this clone: This sample also contains other DNA sequences that code for the same CDR3. V gene TRBV9 combines with J gene TRBJ1-1, with 7 bases aligning to TRBD1. V was pared by 3 bases and J by 4 bases, with 3 bases of the junction left unmatched. CDR3 length: 13 residues. Germline V gene lookup returns CDR1 SGDLS and CDR2 YYNGEE. CDR3 sequence (DNA): TGTGCCAGCAGCGCCCAGGGGGGCACTGAAGCTTTCTTT. Translating it yields CASSAQGGTEAFF.

This rearrangement joins TRBV10-3 to TRBJ2-5; TRBD2 is a possible D gene (6 bases). V was clipped by 6 bases and J by 2 bases, with 13 bases between them. This CDR3 is built from 14 residues. Germline V CDR1 and CDR2: ENHRY, SYGVKD. The CDR3 sequence: CAIRPRDSQETQYF. CDR3 nucleotide sequence: TGTGCCATCAGGCCCCGGGACTCACAAGAGACCCAGTACTTC.

In this sample, this clone turned up once. The CDR3 region has the DNA TGTGCCAGCAGTTTACTAGCGGGAGTCTACAATGAGCAGTTCTTC. It yields the protein CASSLLAGVYNEQFF. This chain links TRBV28 with TRBJ2-1; 10 nucleotides agree with TRBD2. The CDR3 runs to 15 residues. V lost 2 bases, J lost 3 bases, and 1 base stayed unmatched. Germline loops: CDR1 MDHEN, CDR2 SYDVKM.

This chain connects TRBV4-1 to TRBJ2-5; 10 positions agree with TRBD2. The J segment lost 2 bases and the V segment lost 4 bases, leaving 7 bases of the junction unmatched. This CDR3 is 16 amino acids long. Germline CDR1 is MGHRA and CDR2 is YSYEKL. The CDR3 reads CASSPRTSGAQETQYF. CDR3 bases: TGCGCCAGCAGCCCCCGGACTAGCGGAGCGCAAGAGACCCAGTACTTC.

Concerning this clone: Other DNA sequences in the sample encode the same CDR3. This chain joins TRBV7-9 and TRBJ2-2; D gene ambiguous. The V gene's germline CDR1 is SEHNR and CDR2 FQNEAQ (reference sequence). The V and J ends lost 5 bases and 4 bases respectively, with 5 bases between them. The CDR3 runs 12 residues. The CDR3 here is CASSPSTGELFF. DNA of the CDR3: TGTGCCAGCAGCCCTTCCACCGGGGAGCTGTTTTTT.

The chain couples TRBV5-1 to TRBJ1-5; 7 nucleotides match TRBD1. CDR3 size: 18 residues. V was pared by 2 bases and J by 7 bases, with 18 bases of the junction left unmatched. CDR1 is SGHRS, CDR2 YFSETQ, per germline. CDR3 in DNA: TGCGCCAGCAGCTTCTGTCACAGGGGTTTGGGGGCAGACCAGCCCCAGCATTTT. The encoded protein is CASSFCHRGLGADQPQHF.

This clone was counted once. The chain combines TRBV30 with TRBJ1-5; D unresolved. V was pared by 0 bases and J by 5 bases, with 14 bases between. Germline CDR1 GTSNPN, CDR2 SVGIG (reference sequence). The CDR3 has 15 residues. This CDR3 is CAWSVHGKGDQPQHF. CDR3 DNA: TGTGCCTGGAGTGTTCACGGGAAAGGCGATCAGCCCCAGCATTTT.

This clone occurred once. The chain recombines TRBV27 with TRBJ2-5; 9 bases match TRBD2. The J segment lost 6 bases and the V segment lost 1 base, leaving 9 bases of the junction unmatched. CDR1 and CDR2 (germline): MNHEY, SMNVEV (reference sequence). This CDR3 region has 16 residues. CDR3 DNA sequence: TGTGCCAGCAGTTTATTAGCGGGGGATGGGGTAAAGACCCAGTACTTC. This translates into CASSLLAGDGVKTQYF.

This rearrangement joins TRBV7-6 to TRBJ2-7, with 7 bases matching TRBD1. V dropped 0 bases and J dropped 5; count of bases not matched to a gene: 7. CDR1 is SGHVS and CDR2 is FNYEAQ in the germline V gene. The CDR3 covers 15 residues. CDR3 sequence: CASSLADWTGDEQYF. The CDR3 bases are TGTGCCAGCAGCTTAGCCGATTGGACAGGCGACGAGCAGTACTTC. The variable domain in full, completed from reference TRBV7-6 and TRBJ2-7, reads GAGVSQSPRYKVTKRGQDVALRCDPISGHVSLYWYRQALGQGPEFLTYFNYEAQQDKSGLPNDRFSAERPEGSISTLTIQRTEQRDSAMYRCASSLADWTGDEQYFGPGTRLTVT.

V usage is TRBV28 and J usage is TRBJ1-2; D is perhaps TRBD1 (5 bases). Trimming took off 5 bases at V and 4 bases at J, with 17 bases between the two ends. The CDR3 consists of 15 residues. Germline CDR1 MDHEN, CDR2 SYDVKM. Here the CDR3 reads CASSPLLGAGYGYTF. As DNA, the CDR3 is TGTGCCAGCAGTCCCCTATTAGGGGCCGGCTATGGCTACACCTTC.

This chain links TRBV11-2 with TRBJ2-7, with TRBD1 identical over 9 bases. The ends lost 1 base at V and 2 bases at J; junction bases unmatched: 6. Germline CDR1 SGHAT, CDR2 FQNNGV. The CDR3 is 16 residues long. CDR3 DNA: TGTGCCAGCAGCTTAGGGGCCGGGACAGGGCCCTACGAGCAGTACTTC. Its protein product is CASSLGAGTGPYEQYF.

V gene TRBV6-5 combines with J gene TRBJ2-3; 7 bases are shared with TRBD2. This CDR3 is 13 amino acids long. Germline V gene data show CDR1 as MNHEY and CDR2 as SVGAGI. Trimming at V came to 5 bases and at J to 4 bases, leaving 3 bases not matched to a gene. The CDR3 DNA sequence: TGTGCCAGCAGTAAACTAGCGCCAGATACGCAGTATTTT. Protein: CASSKLAPDTQYF.

As DNA, the CDR3 is TGTGCCATCAGTGAGTCGGGTGAGGGACCCCACTCCTACGAGCAGTACTTC. Encoded protein: CAISESGEGPHSYEQYF. This chain connects TRBV10-3 to TRBJ2-7; either TRBD1 or TRBD2 may supply D (5 bases each). The CDR3 covers 17 residues. The V and J ends lost 0 bases and 0 bases respectively, with 15 bases between them. Germline V lookup: CDR1 ENHRY, CDR2 SYGVKD.

The V gene is TRBV23-1, the J gene TRBJ2-7; a weak D match, TRBD2 (5 bases). TRBV23-1 is assigned to the ORF class and has an uncertain function. The CDR3 runs to 13 residues. The CDR3 nucleotides read TGCGACACCCGGGGTCCCTTAACCTACGAGCAGTACTTC. Encoded protein: CDTRGPLTYEQYF.